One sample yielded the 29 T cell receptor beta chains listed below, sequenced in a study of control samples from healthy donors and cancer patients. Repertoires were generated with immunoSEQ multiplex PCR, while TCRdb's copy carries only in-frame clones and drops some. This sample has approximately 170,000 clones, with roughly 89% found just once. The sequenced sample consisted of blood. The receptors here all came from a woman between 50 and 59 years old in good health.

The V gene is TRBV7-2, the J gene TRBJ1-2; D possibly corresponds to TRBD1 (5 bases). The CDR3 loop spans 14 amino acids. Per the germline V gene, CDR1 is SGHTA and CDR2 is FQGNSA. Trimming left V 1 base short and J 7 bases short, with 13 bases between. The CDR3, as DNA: TGTGCCAGCAGCTTAGATTTGGGGCTAGGTGGCTACACCTTC. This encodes CASSLDLGLGGYTF.

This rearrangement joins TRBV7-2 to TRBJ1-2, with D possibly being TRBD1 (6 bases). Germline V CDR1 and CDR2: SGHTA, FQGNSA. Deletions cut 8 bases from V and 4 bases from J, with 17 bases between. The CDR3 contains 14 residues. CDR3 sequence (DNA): TGTGCCAGCGGAATACCAGGGGCCCTCTATGGCTACACCTTC. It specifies CASGIPGALYGYTF.

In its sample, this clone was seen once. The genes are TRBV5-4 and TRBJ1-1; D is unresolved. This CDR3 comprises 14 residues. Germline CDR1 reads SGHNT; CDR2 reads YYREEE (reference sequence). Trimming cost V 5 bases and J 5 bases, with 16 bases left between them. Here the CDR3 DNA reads TGTGCCAGCAGGCCCAGCGGGCGAAGGACTGAAGCTTTCTTT. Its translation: CASRPSGRRTEAFF.

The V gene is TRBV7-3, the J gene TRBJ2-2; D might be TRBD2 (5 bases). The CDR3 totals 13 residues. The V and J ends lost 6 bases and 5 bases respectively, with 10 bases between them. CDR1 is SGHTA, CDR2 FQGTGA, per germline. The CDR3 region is CASRPIATGELFF. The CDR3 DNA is TGTGCCAGCAGGCCTATAGCGACCGGGGAGCTGTTTTTT.

CDR3 sequence (DNA): TGTGCCAGCAGTGCTCAGGTAGGGGTACAGGGCAATCAGCCCCAGCATTTT. Its protein product is CASSAQVGVQGNQPQHF. V gene TRBV6-1 combines with J gene TRBJ1-5, with D possibly being TRBD1 (5 bases). The CDR3 has 17 residues. Germline V gene data show CDR1 as MNHNS and CDR2 as SASEGT. The V end lost 4 bases, the J end lost 2 bases, and 18 bases lay between the germline ends.

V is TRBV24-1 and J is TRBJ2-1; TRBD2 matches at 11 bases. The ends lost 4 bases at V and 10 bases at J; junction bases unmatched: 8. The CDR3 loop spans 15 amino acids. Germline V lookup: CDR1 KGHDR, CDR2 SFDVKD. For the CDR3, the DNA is TGTGCCACCAGTGAGGCTAGCGGGAGGCAAAAGGAGCAGTTCTTC. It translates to CATSEASGRQKEQFF.

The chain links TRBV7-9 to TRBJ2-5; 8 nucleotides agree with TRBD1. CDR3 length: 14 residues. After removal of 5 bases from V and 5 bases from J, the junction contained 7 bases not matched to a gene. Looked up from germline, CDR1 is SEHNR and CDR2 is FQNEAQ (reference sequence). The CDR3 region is CASSRRTGKETQYF. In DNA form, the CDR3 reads TGTGCCAGCAGCCGTCGGACAGGGAAGGAGACCCAGTACTTC.

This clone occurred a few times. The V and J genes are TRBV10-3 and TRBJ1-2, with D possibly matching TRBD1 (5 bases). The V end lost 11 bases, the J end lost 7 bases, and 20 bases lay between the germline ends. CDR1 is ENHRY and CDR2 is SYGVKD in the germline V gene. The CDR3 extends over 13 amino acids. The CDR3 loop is CAAADNEGVGYTF. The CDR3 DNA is TGTGCCGCGGCTGACAACGAAGGGGTTGGCTACACCTTC.

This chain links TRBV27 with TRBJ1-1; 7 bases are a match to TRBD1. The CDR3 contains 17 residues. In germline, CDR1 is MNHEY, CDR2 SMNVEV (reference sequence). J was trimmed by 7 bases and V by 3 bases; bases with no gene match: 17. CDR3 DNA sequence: TGTGCCAGCAGTTTTAGTCCTCCCACAGGGGCGGTTGGTGAAGCTTTCTTT. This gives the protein CASSFSPPTGAVGEAFF.

The CDR3, as DNA: TGTGCCAGCAGTTCGGGACTAGCGGGAGGGCTAAACTACAATGAGCAGTTCTTC. This encodes CASSSGLAGGLNYNEQFF. The chain joins TRBV6-2 or TRBV6-3 to TRBJ2-1, with 16 nucleotides matching TRBD2. The CDR3 covers 18 residues. The trim removed 4 bases at V and 3 bases at J, leaving 6 bases unmatched. Germline V gives CDR1 MNHEY, CDR2 SVGEGT.

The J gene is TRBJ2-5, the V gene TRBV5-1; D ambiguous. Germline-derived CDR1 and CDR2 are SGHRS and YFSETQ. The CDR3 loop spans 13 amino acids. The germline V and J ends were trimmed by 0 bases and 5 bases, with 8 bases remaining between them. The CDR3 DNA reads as TGCGCCAGCAGCTTGGGGGGAAGGGAGACCCAGTACTTC. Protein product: CASSLGGRETQYF.

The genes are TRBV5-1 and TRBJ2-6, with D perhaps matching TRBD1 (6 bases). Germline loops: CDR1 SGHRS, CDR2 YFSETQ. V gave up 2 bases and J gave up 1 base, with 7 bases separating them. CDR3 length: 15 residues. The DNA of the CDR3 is TGCGCCAGCAGCTTTACAGGGTCTGGGGCCAACGTCCTGACTTTC. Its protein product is CASSFTGSGANVLTF.

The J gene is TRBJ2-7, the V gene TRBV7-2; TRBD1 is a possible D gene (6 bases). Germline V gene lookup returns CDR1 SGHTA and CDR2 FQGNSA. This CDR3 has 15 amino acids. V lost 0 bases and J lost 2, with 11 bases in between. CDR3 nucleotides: TGTGCCAGCAGCTTAGCCGGGACAACTACCTACGAGCAGTACTTC. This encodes CASSLAGTTTYEQYF.

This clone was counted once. The CDR3 DNA reads as TGTGCCAGCACCTCGGCAGGGGGGAATGAAGCTTTCTTT. Protein: CASTSAGGNEAFF. The rearrangement joins TRBV6-5 to TRBJ1-1, with TRBD1 matching over 7 bases. CDR3 length equals 13 residues. Germline CDR1 MNHEY, CDR2 SVGAGI. J was trimmed by 7 bases and V by 7 bases; bases with no gene match: 9.

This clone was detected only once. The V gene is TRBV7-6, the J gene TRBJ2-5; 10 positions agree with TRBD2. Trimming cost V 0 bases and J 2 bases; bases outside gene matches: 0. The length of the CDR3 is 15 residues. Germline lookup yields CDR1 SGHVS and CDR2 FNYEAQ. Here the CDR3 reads CASSLAAGGQETQYF. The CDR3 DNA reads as TGTGCCAGCAGCTTAGCAGCGGGGGGGCAAGAGACCCAGTACTTC.

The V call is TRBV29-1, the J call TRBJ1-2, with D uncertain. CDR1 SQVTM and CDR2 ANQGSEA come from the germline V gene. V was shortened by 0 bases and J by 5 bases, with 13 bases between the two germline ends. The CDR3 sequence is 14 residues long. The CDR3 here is CSVEDRGIPYGYTF. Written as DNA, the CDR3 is TGCAGCGTTGAAGATAGAGGGATACCTTATGGCTACACCTTC.

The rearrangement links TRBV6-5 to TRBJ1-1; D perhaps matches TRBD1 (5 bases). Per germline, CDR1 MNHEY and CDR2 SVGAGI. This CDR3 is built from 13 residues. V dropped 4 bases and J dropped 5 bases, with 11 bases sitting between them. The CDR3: CASSSGGSTEAFF. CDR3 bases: TGTGCCAGCAGTTCCGGGGGGAGTACTGAAGCTTTCTTT.

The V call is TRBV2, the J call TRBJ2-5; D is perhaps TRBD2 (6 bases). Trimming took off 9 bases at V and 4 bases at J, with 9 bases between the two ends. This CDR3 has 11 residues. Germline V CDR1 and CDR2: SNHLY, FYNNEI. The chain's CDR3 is CASTAGETQYF. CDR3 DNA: TGTGCCAGTACAGCGGGAGAGACCCAGTACTTC.

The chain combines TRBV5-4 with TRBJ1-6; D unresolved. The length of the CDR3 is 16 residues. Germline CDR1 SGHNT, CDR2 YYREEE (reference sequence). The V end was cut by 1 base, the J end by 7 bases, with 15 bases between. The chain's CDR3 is CASSLLDPERNSPLHF. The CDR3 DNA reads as TGTGCCAGCAGCTTGTTGGACCCCGAGCGGAATTCACCCCTCCACTTT. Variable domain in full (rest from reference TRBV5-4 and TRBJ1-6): ETGVTQSPTHLIKTRGQQVTLRCSSQSGHNTVSWYQQALGQGPQFIFQYYREEENGRGNFPPRFSGLQFPNYSSELNVNALELDDSALYLCASSLLDPERNSPLHFGNGTRLTVT.

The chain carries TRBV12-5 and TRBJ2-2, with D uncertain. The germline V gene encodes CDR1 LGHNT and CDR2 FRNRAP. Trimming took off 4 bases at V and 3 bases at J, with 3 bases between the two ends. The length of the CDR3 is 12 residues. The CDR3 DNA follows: TGTGCTAGTGGTTCTTACACCGGGGAGCTGTTTTTT. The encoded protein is CASGSYTGELFF.

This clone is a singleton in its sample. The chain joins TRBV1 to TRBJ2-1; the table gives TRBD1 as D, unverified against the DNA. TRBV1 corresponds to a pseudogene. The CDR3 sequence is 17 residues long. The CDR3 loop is CTSSQDAGTGVYNEQFF. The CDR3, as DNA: TGCACCAGCAGCCAAGATGCCGGGACAGGGGTATACAATGAGCAGTTCTTC.

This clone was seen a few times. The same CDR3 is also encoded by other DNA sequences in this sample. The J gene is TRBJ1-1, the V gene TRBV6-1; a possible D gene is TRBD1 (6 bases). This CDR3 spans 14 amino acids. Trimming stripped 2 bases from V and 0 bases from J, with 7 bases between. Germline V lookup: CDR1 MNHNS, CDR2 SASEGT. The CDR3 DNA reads TGTGCCAGCAGTGAAAGACAGGTGAACACTGAAGCTTTCTTT. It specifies CASSERQVNTEAFF.

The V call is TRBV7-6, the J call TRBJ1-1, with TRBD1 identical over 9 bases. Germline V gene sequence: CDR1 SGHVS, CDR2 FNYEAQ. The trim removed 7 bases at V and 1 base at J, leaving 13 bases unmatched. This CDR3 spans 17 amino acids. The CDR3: CASTPMGTGLGNTEAFF. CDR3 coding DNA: TGTGCCAGCACCCCGATGGGGACAGGGTTGGGGAACACTGAAGCTTTCTTT.

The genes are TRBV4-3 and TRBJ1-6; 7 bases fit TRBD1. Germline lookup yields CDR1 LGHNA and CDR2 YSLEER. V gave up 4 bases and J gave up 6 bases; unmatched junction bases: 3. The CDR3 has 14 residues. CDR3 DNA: TGCGCCAGCAGCCCGGGACAGCCTAATTCACCCCTCCACTTT. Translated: CASSPGQPNSPLHF.

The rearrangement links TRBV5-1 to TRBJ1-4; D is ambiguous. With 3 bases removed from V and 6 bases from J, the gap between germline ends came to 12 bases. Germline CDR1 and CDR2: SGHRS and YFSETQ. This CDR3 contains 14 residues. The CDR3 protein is CASSSRGRDEKLFF. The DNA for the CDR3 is TGCGCCAGCAGCTCAAGAGGACGGGATGAAAAACTGTTTTTT.

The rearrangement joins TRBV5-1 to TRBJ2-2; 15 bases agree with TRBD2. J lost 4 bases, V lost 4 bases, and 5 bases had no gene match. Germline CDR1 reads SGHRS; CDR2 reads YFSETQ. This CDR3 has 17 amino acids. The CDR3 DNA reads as TGCGCCAGCAGCGGACTAGCGGGGGGGCTAGGCACCGGGGAGCTGTTTTTT. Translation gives CASSGLAGGLGTGELFF. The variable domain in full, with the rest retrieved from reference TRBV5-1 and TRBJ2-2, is KAGVTQTPRYLIKTRGQQVTLSCSPISGHRSVSWYQQTPGQGLQFLFEYFSETQRNKGNFPGRFSGRQFSNSRSEMNVSTLELGDSALYLCASSGLAGGLGTGELFFGEGSRLTVL.

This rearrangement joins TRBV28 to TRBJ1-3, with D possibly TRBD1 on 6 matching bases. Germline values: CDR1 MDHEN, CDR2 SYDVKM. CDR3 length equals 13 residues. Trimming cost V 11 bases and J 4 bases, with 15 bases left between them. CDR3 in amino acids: CAGSSGAGNTIYF. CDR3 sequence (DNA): TGTGCCGGAAGCTCAGGGGCCGGAAACACCATATATTTT.

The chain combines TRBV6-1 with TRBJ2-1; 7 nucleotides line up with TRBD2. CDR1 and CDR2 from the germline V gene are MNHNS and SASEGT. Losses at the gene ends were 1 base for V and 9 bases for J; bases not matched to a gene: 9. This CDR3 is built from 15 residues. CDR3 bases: TGTGCCAGCAGTGAAGTTGGCGGGAGCGAGGGTGAGCAGTTCTTC. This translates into CASSEVGGSEGEQFF.

Here the CDR3 reads CSTGTGVTGYTF. CDR3 sequence (DNA): TGTTCCACGGGGACCGGGGTTACTGGCTACACCTTC. This sequence joins TRBV7-8 and TRBJ1-2, with D possibly being TRBD1 (5 bases). This CDR3 is 12 amino acids long. Germline CDR1 and CDR2: SGHVS and FQNEAQ.